This TCR beta chain appears in the sequencing data of a study of blood T cells in healthy people across ages. Study results and limitations: Both naive CD4+ cell counts and diversity were greater in long-lived donors than in aged donors. Percentage of naive T cells showed a strong correlation with TCR beta diversity.

This clonotype was recorded at least ten times. Antigen specificity is unknown. V was pared by 0 bases and J by 6 bases, with 11 bases between. The CDR3 has 14 residues. Germline V lookup: CDR1 SEHNR, CDR2 FQNEAQ (reference sequence). Combining a sample-barcoded 5' primer with a J-beta primer mix, a second PCR ran for roughly 6 to 12 cycles. The authors tagged each cDNA molecule using a template-switch adaptor with 12 random nucleotides. TCRdb redid the calling of the 5' RACE reads with MiXCR, one entry per CDR3 protein. The sample lists roughly 500,000 distinct CDR3 sequences; roughly a quarter were seen once. Drawing of peripheral blood yielded about 10 milliliters from each donor.

The sample comprised blood. The receptor was isolated from a woman in her sixties or seventies in good health. The V call is TRBV7-9, the J call TRBJ1-2; D perhaps matches TRBD1 (5 bases). This chain's CDR3 is CASSLAGRGDGYTF. CDR3 in DNA: TGTGCCAGCAGCTTAGCTGGGCGGGGGGATGGCTACACCTTC.